Following are 17 T cell receptor beta chains from one sample sequenced in a study of beta chain features in type 1 diabetes. As every portion of the isolated RNA was reverse transcribed, the sequencing read expressed TCRB transcripts. Method: immunoSEQ multiplex PCR; TCRdb's copy keeps in-frame clones and lacks some. The repertoire holds about 320,000 clones, 14% seen once, with 5.5% to 7.5% in the top ten. Sequenced: central memory CD4+ T cells from blood. The receptors here all came from a man aged 25 to 45 in good health.

Notes on this clone: Other DNA variants within this sample encode the same CDR3. The chain recombines TRBV15 with TRBJ2-5, with TRBD2 identical over 9 bases. The CDR3 length is 15 residues. With V trimmed by 1 base and J by 5 bases, 5 bases remained unmatched. The germline gives CDR1 LNHNV, CDR2 YYDKDF (reference sequence). The CDR3 loop reads CATSRGNSGGETQYF. CDR3 coding DNA: TGTGCCACCAGCAGAGGAAATAGCGGGGGTGAGACCCAGTACTTC.

The chain couples TRBV2 to TRBJ2-7; 7 positions agree with TRBD1. Per germline, CDR1 SNHLY and CDR2 FYNNEI. V shed 6 bases, J shed 3 bases, and the junction held 2 bases outside the gene matches. This CDR3 comprises 12 residues. Written as DNA, the CDR3 is TGTGCCAGCAGGGACAGGCTCTACGAGCAGTACGTC. Translation: CASRDRLYEQYV.

This clone was observed a handful of times. This chain uses TRBV7-9 with TRBJ2-5; TRBD2 matches 11 bases. Germline CDR1 reads SEHNR; CDR2 reads FQNEAQ (reference sequence). The CDR3 has 15 amino acids. The V gene end was trimmed by 4 bases and the J gene end by 5 bases; junction bases not matched to a gene: 6. Here the CDR3 DNA reads TGTGCCAGCAGCTCGGGGACTAGCGGAGGGGAGACCCAGTACTTC. Protein product: CASSSGTSGGETQYF. The full variable domain, rest sourced from reference TRBV7-9 and TRBJ2-5, is DTGVSQNPRHKITKRGQNVTFRCDPISEHNRLYWYRQTLGQGPEFLTYFQNEAQLEKSRLLSDRFSAERPKGSFSTLEIQRTEQGDSAMYLCASSSGTSGGETQYFGPGTRLLVL.

The chain couples TRBV4-3 to TRBJ2-3; 7 bases align to TRBD2. The CDR3 extends over 19 amino acids. V was pared by 0 bases and J by 4 bases, with 16 bases of the junction left unmatched. Germline V gene data show CDR1 as LGHNA and CDR2 as YSLEER. The CDR3 loop is CASSQEHPSAGVGADTQYF. CDR3 DNA: TGCGCCAGCAGCCAAGAGCACCCCTCGGCGGGAGTCGGCGCAGATACGCAGTATTTT.

This clone was seen a handful of times. Other DNA sequences from this sample encode an identical CDR3 as well. The chain carries TRBV7-2 and TRBJ2-3; 8 bases line up with TRBD1. Germline trimming cut 5 bases from V and 3 bases from J; bases unmatched to any gene: 4. CDR3 length: 14 residues. Germline V gives CDR1 SGHTA, CDR2 FQGNSA. For the CDR3, the DNA is TGTGCCAGCAGCCTCAGGGGGCGAACAGATACGCAGTATTTT. As protein: CASSLRGRTDTQYF.

V gene TRBV5-1 combines with J gene TRBJ2-6; no definite D call. The CDR3 extends over 15 amino acids. CDR1 is SGHRS and CDR2 is YFSETQ in the germline V gene. Trimming stripped 0 bases from V and 1 base from J, with 5 bases between. CDR3 sequence reads: CASSLVGSGANVLTF. In DNA, the CDR3 is TGCGCCAGCAGCTTGGTAGGGTCTGGGGCCAACGTCCTGACTTTC.

This clone was counted between two and nine times. This chain links TRBV7-8 with TRBJ2-1; D uncertain. Trimming removed 4 bases from V and 4 bases from J, with 14 bases in between. The CDR3 totals 15 residues. Germline V lookup: CDR1 SGHVS, CDR2 FQNEAQ. CDR3 coding DNA: TGTGCCAGCAGCTCCACCCCTGGACGGTACAATGAGCAGTTCTTC. Translation: CASSSTPGRYNEQFF.

The chain links TRBV6-5 to TRBJ1-2, with D possibly being TRBD1 (6 bases). V lost 9 bases and J 5 bases, leaving 16 bases between the germline ends. The CDR3 length is 13 residues. Germline CDR1 is MNHEY and CDR2 is SVGAGI. The CDR3 nucleotides read TGTGCCAGTACCGCCGGGACACCGTATGGCTACACCTTC. Encoded protein: CASTAGTPYGYTF.

The chain links TRBV7-2 to TRBJ2-2; possibly TRBD1 or TRBD2 for D (5 bases each). Germline lookup yields CDR1 SGHTA and CDR2 FQGNSA. The V gene lost 1 base and the J gene lost 4 bases, with 10 bases spanning the gap. The CDR3 runs 15 residues. CDR3 in DNA: TGTGCCAGCAGCTTAGATGGGGGTTTCACCGGGGAGCTGTTTTTT. Protein product: CASSLDGGFTGELFF.

This clone has a handful of counts. CDR3 sequence reads: CASSRQDTRTDTQYF. DNA of the CDR3: TGCGCCAGCAGTAGGCAGGACACCCGCACAGATACGCAGTATTTT. This sequence joins TRBV5-1 and TRBJ2-3; tentatively, D is TRBD1 (5 bases). The CDR3 totals 15 residues. Germline V gene lookup returns CDR1 SGHRS and CDR2 YFSETQ. V was shortened by 5 bases and J by 1 base, with 14 bases between the two germline ends.

The CDR3 nucleotides read TGTGCCAGCAGCTTAGGTCTAATTTCGGAGACCCAGTACTTC. Its translation: CASSLGLISETQYF. The V gene is TRBV11-2, the J gene TRBJ2-5; the D is unclear. Looked up from germline, CDR1 is SGHAT and CDR2 is FQNNGV. CDR3 length equals 14 residues. The V gene lost 1 base and the J gene lost 5 bases, with 11 bases spanning the gap.

This clone was seen a few times. This chain links TRBV6-6 with TRBJ2-5, with D maybe TRBD2 (6 bases). The CDR3 length is 14 residues. The germline gives CDR1 MNHNY, CDR2 SVGAGI (reference sequence). Trimming stripped 2 bases from V and 3 bases from J, with 10 bases between. CDR3 sequence reads: CASSYDGGKETQYF. In DNA, the CDR3 is TGTGCCAGCAGTTACGATGGCGGGAAAGAGACCCAGTACTTC.

This sequence joins TRBV5-5 and TRBJ2-3; D perhaps matches TRBD1 (5 bases). The CDR3 totals 13 residues. V lost 4 bases to trimming and J lost 4 bases, with 10 bases between them. Germline V gene data show CDR1 as SGHKS and CDR2 as YYEKEE (reference sequence). The CDR3 region has the DNA TGTGCCAGCAGCCCTAGACAGCCAGATACGCAGTATTTT. Residues: CASSPRQPDTQYF.

This clone was counted a few times. The rearrangement links TRBV29-1 to TRBJ1-1; D may be TRBD1 (6 bases). V lost 4 bases and J lost 11, with 29 bases in between. Germline V gene sequence: CDR1 SQVTM, CDR2 ANQGSEA. The CDR3 is made up of 16 amino acids. The CDR3 nucleotides read TGCAGCGTTGGGGACCTCCCGACAGGCCTCGCTTTCGGGGCTTTCTTT. Residues: CSVGDLPTGLAFGAFF.

V and J are TRBV10-3 and TRBJ1-2; no firm D call. Deletions cut 6 bases from V and 2 bases from J, with 7 bases between. The CDR3 contains 12 residues. Germline loops: CDR1 ENHRY, CDR2 SYGVKD. Here the CDR3 reads CAIRVTNYGYTF. CDR3 DNA sequence: TGTGCCATCAGGGTAACGAACTATGGCTACACCTTC.

This clone was picked up many times. The chain employs TRBV7-2 and TRBJ2-2, with D perhaps TRBD2 (5 bases). The ends were cut back, 0 bases at V and 6 bases at J, with 11 bases in the middle. The CDR3 is 15 amino acids. Germline V gene lookup returns CDR1 SGHTA and CDR2 FQGNSA. The CDR3, as DNA: TGTGCCAGCAGCTTAGCGCGGACTTCCGCCGGGGAGCTGTTTTTT. This codes for CASSLARTSAGELFF.

The table lists this clone with a few counts. The rearrangement joins TRBV7-7 to TRBJ2-7; D remains ambiguous. CDR1 and CDR2 from the germline V gene are SSHAT and FNYEAQ (reference sequence). Trimming stripped 2 bases from V and 12 bases from J, with 5 bases between. This CDR3 has 9 residues. Here the CDR3 DNA reads TGTGCCAGCAGCTTAACGCGGTACGTC. Its translation is CASSLTRYV.